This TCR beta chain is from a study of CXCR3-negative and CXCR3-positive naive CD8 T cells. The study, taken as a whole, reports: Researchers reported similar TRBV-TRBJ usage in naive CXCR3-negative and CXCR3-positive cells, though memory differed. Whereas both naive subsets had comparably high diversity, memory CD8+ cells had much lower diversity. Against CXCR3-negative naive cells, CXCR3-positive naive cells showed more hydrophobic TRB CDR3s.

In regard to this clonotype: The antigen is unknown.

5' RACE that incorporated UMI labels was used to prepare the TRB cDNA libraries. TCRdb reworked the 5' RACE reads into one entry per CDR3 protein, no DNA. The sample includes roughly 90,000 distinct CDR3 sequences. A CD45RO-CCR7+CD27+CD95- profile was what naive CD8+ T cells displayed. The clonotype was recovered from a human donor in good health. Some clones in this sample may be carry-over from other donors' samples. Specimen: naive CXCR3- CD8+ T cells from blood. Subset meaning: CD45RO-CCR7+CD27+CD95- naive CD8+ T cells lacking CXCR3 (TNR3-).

The CDR3 protein is CASLKTSGFTDTQYF. The chain employs TRBV5-6 and TRBJ2-3; there is no DNA to check the TCRdb D call of TRBD2. The CDR3 spans 15 residues. Germline V gene sequence: CDR1 SGHDT, CDR2 YYEEEE. The full variable domain, rest sourced from reference TRBV5-6 and TRBJ2-3, is DAGVTQSPTHLIKTRGQQVTLRCSPKSGHDTVSWYQQALGQGPQFIFQYYEEEERQRGNFPDRFSGHQFPNYSSELNVNALLLGDSALYLCASLKTSGFTDTQYFGPGTRLTVL.